These 18 T cell receptor beta chains were sequenced from one sample in a study of blood T cells in healthy people across ages. The authors ran a second PCR of about 6 to 11 cycles using a sample-barcoded 5' primer and a J-beta primer mix. Using its own MiXCR run on the 5' RACE reads, TCRdb lists one record per CDR3 protein. Of approximately 880,000 distinct CDR3 sequences listed, 45% to 50% were seen once; the top ten hold around an eighth. Sample: blood. The receptors were gathered from a man aged 25 to 45 in good health.

This chain joins TRBV30 and TRBJ2-1; D not certain. The CDR3 totals 12 residues. V was clipped by 3 bases and J by 10 bases, with 13 bases between them. Looked up from germline, CDR1 is GTSNPN and CDR2 is SVGIG (reference sequence). The CDR3 bases are TGTGCCTGGAGGGGCCTACTCTACGAGCAGTTCTTC. Its translation is CAWRGLLYEQFF.

The chain recombines TRBV4-1 with TRBJ2-1; TRBD2 agrees at 9 bases. J was trimmed by 10 bases and V by 4 bases; bases with no gene match: 8. Germline loops: CDR1 MGHRA, CDR2 YSYEKL. The CDR3 is 14 residues long. CDR3 in DNA: TGCGCCAGCAGCCCCTTAGGCGGGGGGGAAGAGCAGTTCTTC. This codes for CASSPLGGGEEQFF.

This chain connects TRBV7-6 to TRBJ2-1, with TRBD2 identical over 11 bases. This CDR3 is built from 15 residues. Germline CDR1 is SGHVS and CDR2 is FNYEAQ. With V trimmed by 4 bases and J by 4 bases, 3 bases remained unmatched. The CDR3 is CASSSIAGGYNEQFF. The CDR3 region has the DNA TGTGCCAGCAGCTCTATAGCGGGGGGGTACAATGAGCAGTTCTTC.

A few counts support this clonotype. V usage is TRBV5-1 and J usage is TRBJ2-5, with TRBD1 matching over 9 bases. The better agreement between TRBJ2-7 and the DNA end casts doubt on the J call. This CDR3 region has 13 residues. Looked up from germline, CDR1 is SGHRS and CDR2 is YFSETQ. CDR3 amino acids: CASKRDRVGEQYF. The CDR3 nucleotides are TGCGCCAGCAAACGGGACAGGGTAGGCGAGCAGTACTTC.

The V and J genes are TRBV29-1 and TRBJ2-4; no clear D. Germline-derived CDR1 and CDR2 are SQVTM and ANQGSEA. V was shortened by 6 bases and J by 3 bases, with 15 bases between the two germline ends. The CDR3 covers 14 residues. The CDR3 DNA is TGCAGCGTACAAAGAAACACTGGCAAAAACATTCAGTACTTC. Protein: CSVQRNTGKNIQYF.

This clonotype turned up a few times. This chain links TRBV12-3 or TRBV12-4 with TRBJ2-3; 7 bases line up with TRBD2. V dropped 6 bases and J dropped 4; count of bases not matched to a gene: 10. This CDR3 has 15 residues. CDR3 loop: CASRKGRSGADTQYF. CDR3 in DNA: TGTGCCAGCAGGAAGGGGAGAAGCGGGGCAGATACGCAGTATTTT.

This clonotype was seen ten or more times. The chain carries TRBV7-2 and TRBJ1-2, with 10 bases lining up with TRBD1. Germline trimming cut 5 bases from V and 7 bases from J; bases unmatched to any gene: 10. CDR3 length: 15 amino acids. Germline CDR1 SGHTA, CDR2 FQGNSA. CDR3 residues: CASSAPGQGIGGYTF. In DNA, the CDR3 is TGTGCCAGCAGCGCTCCGGGACAGGGGATTGGTGGCTACACCTTC. Looking up the rest from reference TRBV7-2 and TRBJ1-2 gives the full variable domain: GAGVSQSPSNKVTEKGKDVELRCDPISGHTALYWYRQSLGQGLEFLIYFQGNSAPDKSGLPSDRFSAERTGGSVSTLTIQRTQQEDSAVYLCASSAPGQGIGGYTFGSGTRLTVV.

A few counts support this clonotype. J is TRBJ2-3 and V is TRBV6-2 or TRBV6-3, with a possible D match to TRBD2 (6 bases). Germline V gene lookup returns CDR1 MNHEY and CDR2 SVGEGT. V was cut by 5 bases and J by 4 bases, with 16 bases left in between. This CDR3 contains 15 residues. This CDR3 reads CASSPRTAGSDTQYF. The CDR3 bases are TGTGCCAGCAGTCCCCGGACCGCGGGGTCAGATACGCAGTATTTT.

The CDR3 DNA is TGTGCCAGCAGCGTAGGGGCAGGGCTGACAGATACGCAGTATTTT. As protein: CASSVGAGLTDTQYF. V usage is TRBV9 and J usage is TRBJ2-3; D perhaps matches TRBD1 (5 bases). V was trimmed by 0 bases and J by 3 bases, leaving 11 bases between them. The CDR3 loop spans 15 amino acids. Per germline, CDR1 SGDLS and CDR2 YYNGEE.

The chain carries TRBV14 and TRBJ2-1, with 7 bases lining up with TRBD1. There are 15 residues in the CDR3. Germline V gene data show CDR1 as SGHDN and CDR2 as FVKESK. J lost 10 bases, V lost 0 bases, and 9 bases had no gene match. The CDR3 region has the DNA TGTGCCAGCAGCCAAGATCGGAACAGGGGAAGGGAGCAGTTCTTC. Its translation: CASSQDRNRGREQFF.

The chain has TRBV20-1 and TRBJ2-7; D possibly corresponds to TRBD2 (6 bases). V was cut by 5 bases and J by 3 bases, with 11 bases left in between. CDR3 length equals 12 residues. Germline CDR1 reads DFQATT; CDR2 reads SNEGSKA (reference sequence). CDR3 region: CSAREKDYEQYF. As DNA, the CDR3 is TGCAGTGCTCGGGAGAAAGACTACGAGCAGTACTTC.

The chain uses TRBV6-5 and TRBJ2-7; TRBD1 agrees at 7 bases. The CDR3 loop spans 16 amino acids. Germline trimming cut 0 bases from V and 2 bases from J; bases unmatched to any gene: 7. Germline assignment: CDR1 MNHEY and CDR2 SVGAGI. The CDR3 protein is CASSYSKYRGAYEQYF. The CDR3 coding sequence is TGTGCCAGCAGTTACTCCAAATACAGGGGTGCCTACGAGCAGTACTTC.

V is TRBV20-1 and J is TRBJ2-5, with 8 bases aligning to TRBD2. Germline CDR1 DFQATT, CDR2 SNEGSKA (reference sequence). After removal of 3 bases from V and 0 bases from J, the junction contained 9 bases not matched to a gene. This CDR3 is 16 amino acids long. CDR3 DNA: TGCAGTGCTAGGGTCTTCGAGCGGGGGTACCAAGAGACCCAGTACTTC. It codes for CSARVFERGYQETQYF.

The V call is TRBV5-1, the J call TRBJ2-1, with D uncertain. V was shortened by 4 bases and J by 0 bases, with 14 bases between the two germline ends. This CDR3 is built from 16 residues. CDR1 is SGHRS and CDR2 is YFSETQ in the germline V gene. CDR3 protein: CASSPTNRSSYNEQFF. The CDR3 bases are TGCGCCAGCAGCCCTACGAACAGAAGCTCCTACAATGAGCAGTTCTTC.

This clonotype was seen many times. The V call is TRBV20-1, the J call TRBJ2-1, with 7 nucleotides matching TRBD2. Per germline, CDR1 DFQATT and CDR2 SNEGSKA (reference sequence). This CDR3 comprises 14 residues. V was clipped by 3 bases and J by 6 bases; unmatched bases: 8. DNA of the CDR3: TGCAGTGCTAGGGTCTCGGGGGGAAGCAATGAGCAGTTCTTC. As protein: CSARVSGGSNEQFF.

V and J are TRBV20-1 and TRBJ2-7; possibly TRBD1 for D (6 bases). This CDR3 region has 14 residues. Germline lookup yields CDR1 DFQATT and CDR2 SNEGSKA (reference sequence). V dropped 6 bases and J dropped 2 bases, with 17 bases sitting between them. The DNA for the CDR3 is TGCAGTGCCCCAGACAGGACCAGCCCCTACGAGCAGTACTTC. This translates into CSAPDRTSPYEQYF.

The CDR3 coding sequence is TGTGCCATCAGTGAGCGGAATGGCTACACCTTC. This encodes CAISERNGYTF. This chain joins TRBV10-3 and TRBJ1-2; no reliable D call. Germline lookup yields CDR1 ENHRY and CDR2 SYGVKD. The CDR3 extends over 11 amino acids. V lost 2 bases and J 6 bases, leaving 4 bases between the germline ends.

The chain has TRBV28 and TRBJ2-4; D perhaps matches TRBD2 (5 bases). The V and J ends lost 3 bases and 9 bases respectively, with 12 bases between them. CDR1 MDHEN and CDR2 SYDVKM come from the germline V gene. This CDR3 spans 13 amino acids. This chain's CDR3 is CASSFEGPRIQYF. CDR3 DNA: TGTGCCAGCAGTTTCGAGGGTCCCCGCATTCAGTACTTC.